This T cell receptor beta chain was captured by sequencing in a study of post-analysis software for immune sequencing data. On the study more broadly: There were relapsing-remitting, secondary progressive and progressive-relapsing multiple sclerosis among the disease courses included.

V lost 2 bases, J lost 4 bases, and 3 bases lay in between. The CDR3 consists of 12 residues. CDR1 is MNHEY, CDR2 SVGAGI, per germline. Regarding the study as a whole: Batch-mates among the samples co-clustered strongly by F measure. The five TRBV segments detected at higher frequency in patients than in controls included TRBV5-6, TRBV5-1 and TRBV20-1. Patients with multiple sclerosis recorded significantly lower normalized Chao1 diversity than controls, the study found.

Unique molecular identifiers were present in the TCR beta cDNA libraries. The authors obtained roughly 550,000 cDNA molecules from roughly 1 to 10 million T cells. TCRdb independently ran MiXCR on the PCR reads; one entry per CDR3 protein. The repertoire holds 700,000 to 800,000 distinct CDR3 sequences, with less than 35% as singletons. There are many counts of this clonotype. Its antigen remains unidentified. The chain has TRBV6-5 and TRBJ1-5; the D is unclear. This TCR came from a girl aged 5 to 17 with multiple sclerosis. Sequencing was carried out using blood. The CDR3: CASSYLNQPQHF. CDR3 bases: TGTGCCAGCAGTTACCTTAATCAGCCCCAGCATTTT.